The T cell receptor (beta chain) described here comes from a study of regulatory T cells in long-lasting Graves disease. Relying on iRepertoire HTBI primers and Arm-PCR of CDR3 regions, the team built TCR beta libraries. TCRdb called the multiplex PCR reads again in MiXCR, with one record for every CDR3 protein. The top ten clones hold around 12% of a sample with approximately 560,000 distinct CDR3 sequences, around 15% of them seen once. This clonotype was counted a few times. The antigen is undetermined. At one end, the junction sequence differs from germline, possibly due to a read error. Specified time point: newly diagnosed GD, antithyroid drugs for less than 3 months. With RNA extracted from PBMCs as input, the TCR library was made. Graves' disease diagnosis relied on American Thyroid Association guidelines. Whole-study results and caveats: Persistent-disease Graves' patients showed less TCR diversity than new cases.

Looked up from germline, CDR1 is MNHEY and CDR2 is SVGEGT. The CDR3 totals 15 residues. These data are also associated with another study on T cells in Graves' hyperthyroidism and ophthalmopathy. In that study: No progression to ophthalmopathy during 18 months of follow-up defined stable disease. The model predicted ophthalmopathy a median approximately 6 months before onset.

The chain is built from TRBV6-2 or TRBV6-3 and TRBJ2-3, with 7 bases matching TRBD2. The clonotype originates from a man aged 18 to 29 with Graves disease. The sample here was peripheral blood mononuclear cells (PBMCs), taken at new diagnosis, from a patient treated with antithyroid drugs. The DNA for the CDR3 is TGTGCCGGCAGTGAAGCTAGCGGAAGCACAGATACGCAGTATTTT. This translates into CAGSEASGSTDTQYF.